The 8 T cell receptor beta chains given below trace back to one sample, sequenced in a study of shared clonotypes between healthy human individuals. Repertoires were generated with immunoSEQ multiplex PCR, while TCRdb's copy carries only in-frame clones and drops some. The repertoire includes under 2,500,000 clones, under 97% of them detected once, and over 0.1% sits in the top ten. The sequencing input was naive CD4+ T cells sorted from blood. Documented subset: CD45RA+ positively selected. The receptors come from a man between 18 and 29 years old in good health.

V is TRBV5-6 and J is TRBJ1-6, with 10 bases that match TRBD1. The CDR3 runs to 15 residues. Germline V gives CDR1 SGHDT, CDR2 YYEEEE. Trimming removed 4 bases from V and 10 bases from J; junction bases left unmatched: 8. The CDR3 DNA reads TGTGCCAGCAGCATTCGGACAGGGGGTGAGTCACCCCTCCACTTT. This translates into CASSIRTGGESPLHF.

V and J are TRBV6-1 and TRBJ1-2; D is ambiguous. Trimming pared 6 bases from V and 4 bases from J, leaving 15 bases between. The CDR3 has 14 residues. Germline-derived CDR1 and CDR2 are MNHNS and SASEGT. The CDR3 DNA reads TGTGCCAGCAGGTCCCCCACGGAGGTCTATGGCTACACCTTC. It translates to CASRSPTEVYGYTF.

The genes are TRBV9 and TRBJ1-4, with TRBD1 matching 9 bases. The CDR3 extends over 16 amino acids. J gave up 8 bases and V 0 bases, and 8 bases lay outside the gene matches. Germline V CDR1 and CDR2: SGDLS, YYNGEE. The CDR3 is CASSVAEGTGYEKLFF. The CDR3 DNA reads TGTGCCAGCAGCGTAGCTGAAGGGACAGGGTACGAAAAACTGTTTTTT.

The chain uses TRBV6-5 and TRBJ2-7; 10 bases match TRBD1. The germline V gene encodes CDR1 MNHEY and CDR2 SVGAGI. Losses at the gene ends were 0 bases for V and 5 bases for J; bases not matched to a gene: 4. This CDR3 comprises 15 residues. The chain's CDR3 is CASSYSSTGGHEQYF. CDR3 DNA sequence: TGTGCCAGCAGTTACTCGTCGACAGGGGGCCACGAGCAGTACTTC.

Here the CDR3 DNA reads TGCGCCAGCCGAGCGGGGGGGTTCAATGAGCAGTTCTTC. Amino acid sequence: CASRAGGFNEQFF. V gene TRBV10-2 combines with J gene TRBJ2-1; 10 bases line up with TRBD2. This CDR3 spans 13 amino acids. CDR1 WSHSY and CDR2 SAAADI come from the germline V gene. The V and J ends lost 8 bases and 6 bases, in that order; junction bases with no gene match: 4.

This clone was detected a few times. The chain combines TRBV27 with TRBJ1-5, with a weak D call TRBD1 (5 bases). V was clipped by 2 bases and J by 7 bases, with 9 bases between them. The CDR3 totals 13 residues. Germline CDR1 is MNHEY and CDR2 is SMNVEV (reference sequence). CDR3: CASSLRGQQPQHF. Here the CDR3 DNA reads TGTGCCAGCAGTTTAAGGGGTCAGCAGCCCCAGCATTTT.

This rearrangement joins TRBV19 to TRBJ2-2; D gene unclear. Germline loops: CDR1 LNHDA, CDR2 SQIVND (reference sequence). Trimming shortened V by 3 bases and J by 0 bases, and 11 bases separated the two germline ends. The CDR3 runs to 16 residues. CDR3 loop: CASSIHEGPNTGELFF. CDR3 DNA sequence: TGTGCCAGTAGTATTCACGAAGGCCCGAACACCGGGGAGCTGTTTTTT.

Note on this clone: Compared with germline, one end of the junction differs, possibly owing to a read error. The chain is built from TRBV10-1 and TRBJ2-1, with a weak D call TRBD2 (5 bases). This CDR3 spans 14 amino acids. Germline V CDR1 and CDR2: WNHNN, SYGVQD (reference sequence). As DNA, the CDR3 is TGCGCCAGCAATGAGGGAGTCCCGGGGAATGAGCAGTTCTTC. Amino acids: CASNEGVPGNEQFF.